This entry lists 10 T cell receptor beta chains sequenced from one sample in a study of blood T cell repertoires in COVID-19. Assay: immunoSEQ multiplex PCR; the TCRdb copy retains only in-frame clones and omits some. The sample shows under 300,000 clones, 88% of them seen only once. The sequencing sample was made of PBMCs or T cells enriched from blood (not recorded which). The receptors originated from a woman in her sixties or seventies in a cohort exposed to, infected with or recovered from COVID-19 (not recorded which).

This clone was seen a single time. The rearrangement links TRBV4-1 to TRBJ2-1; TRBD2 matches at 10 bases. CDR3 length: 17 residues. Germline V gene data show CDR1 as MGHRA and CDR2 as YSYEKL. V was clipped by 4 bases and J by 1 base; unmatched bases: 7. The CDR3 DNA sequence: TGCGCCAGCAGCCGGAGCGGGAGGGCAGGGTCCTACAATGAGCAGTTCTTC. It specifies CASSRSGRAGSYNEQFF.

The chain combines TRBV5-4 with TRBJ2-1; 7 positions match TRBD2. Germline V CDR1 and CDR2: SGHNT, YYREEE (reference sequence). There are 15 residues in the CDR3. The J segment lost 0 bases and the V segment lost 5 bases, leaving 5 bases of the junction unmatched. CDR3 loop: CASRPTSDSYNEQFF. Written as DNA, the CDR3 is TGTGCCAGCAGGCCTACTAGCGACTCCTACAATGAGCAGTTCTTC. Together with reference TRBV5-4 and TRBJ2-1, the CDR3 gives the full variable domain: ETGVTQSPTHLIKTRGQQVTLRCSSQSGHNTVSWYQQALGQGPQFIFQYYREEENGRGNFPPRFSGLQFPNYSSELNVNALELDDSALYLCASRPTSDSYNEQFFGPGTRLTVL.

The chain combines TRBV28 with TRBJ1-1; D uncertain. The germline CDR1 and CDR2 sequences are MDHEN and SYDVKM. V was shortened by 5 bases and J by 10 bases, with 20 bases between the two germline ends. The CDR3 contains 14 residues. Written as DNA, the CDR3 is TGTGCCAGCAGTACCGCCCAGGCGGGGTGGAGAGCTTTCTTT. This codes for CASSTAQAGWRAFF.

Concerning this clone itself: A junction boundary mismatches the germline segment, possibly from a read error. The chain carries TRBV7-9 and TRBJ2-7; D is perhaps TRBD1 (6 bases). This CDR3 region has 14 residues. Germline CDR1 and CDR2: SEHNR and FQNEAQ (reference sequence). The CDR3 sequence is CASSLQGRTYEQYF. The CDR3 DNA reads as TGTGCCAGCAGCTTACAGGGGAGAACCTACGAGCAGTATTTC.

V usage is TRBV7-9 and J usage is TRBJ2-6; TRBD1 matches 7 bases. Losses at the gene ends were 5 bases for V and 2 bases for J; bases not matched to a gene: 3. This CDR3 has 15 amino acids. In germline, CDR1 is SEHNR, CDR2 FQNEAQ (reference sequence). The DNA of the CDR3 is TGTGCCAGCAGCATTACAGGGGCTGGGGCCAACGTCCTGACTTTC. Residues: CASSITGAGANVLTF.

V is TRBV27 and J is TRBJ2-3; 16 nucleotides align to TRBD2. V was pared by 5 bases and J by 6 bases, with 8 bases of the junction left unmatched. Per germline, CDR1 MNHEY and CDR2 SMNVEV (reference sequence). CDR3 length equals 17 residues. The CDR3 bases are TGTGCCAGCAGTCTGGGACTAGCGGGAGGGCCAGGGGATACGCAGTATTTT. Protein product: CASSLGLAGGPGDTQYF.

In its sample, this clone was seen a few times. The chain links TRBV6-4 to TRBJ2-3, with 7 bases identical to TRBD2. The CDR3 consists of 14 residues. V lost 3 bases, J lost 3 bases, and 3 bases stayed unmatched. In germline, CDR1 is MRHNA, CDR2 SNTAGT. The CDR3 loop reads CASSDKAGTDTQYF. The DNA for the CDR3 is TGTGCCAGCAGTGATAAAGCGGGAACAGATACGCAGTATTTT.

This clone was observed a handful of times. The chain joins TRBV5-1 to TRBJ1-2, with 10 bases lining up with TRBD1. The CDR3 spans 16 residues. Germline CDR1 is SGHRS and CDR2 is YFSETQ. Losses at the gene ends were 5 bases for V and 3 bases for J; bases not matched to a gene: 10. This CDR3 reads CASRQSGGQGDYGYTF. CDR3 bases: TGCGCCAGCAGGCAATCGGGAGGACAGGGGGACTATGGCTACACCTTC.

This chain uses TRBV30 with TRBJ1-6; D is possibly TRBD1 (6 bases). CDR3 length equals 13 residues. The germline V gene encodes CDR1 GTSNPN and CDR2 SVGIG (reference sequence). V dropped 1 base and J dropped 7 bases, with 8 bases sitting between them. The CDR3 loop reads CAWSGQENSPLHF. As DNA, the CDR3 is TGTGCCTGGAGTGGACAGGAGAATTCACCCCTCCACTTT. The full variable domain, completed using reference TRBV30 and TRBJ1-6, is SQTIHQWPATLVQPVGSPLSLECTVEGTSNPNLYWYRQAAGRGLQLLFYSVGIGQISSEVPQNLSASRPQDRQFILSSKKLLLSDSGFYLCAWSGQENSPLHFGNGTRLTVT.

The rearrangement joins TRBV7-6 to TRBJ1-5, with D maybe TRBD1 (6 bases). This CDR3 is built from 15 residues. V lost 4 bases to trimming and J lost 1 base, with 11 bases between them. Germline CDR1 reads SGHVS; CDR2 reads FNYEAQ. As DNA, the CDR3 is TGTGCCAGCAGCTCCGAGCAGGGGAGCAATCAGCCCCAGCATTTT. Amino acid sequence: CASSSEQGSNQPQHF.